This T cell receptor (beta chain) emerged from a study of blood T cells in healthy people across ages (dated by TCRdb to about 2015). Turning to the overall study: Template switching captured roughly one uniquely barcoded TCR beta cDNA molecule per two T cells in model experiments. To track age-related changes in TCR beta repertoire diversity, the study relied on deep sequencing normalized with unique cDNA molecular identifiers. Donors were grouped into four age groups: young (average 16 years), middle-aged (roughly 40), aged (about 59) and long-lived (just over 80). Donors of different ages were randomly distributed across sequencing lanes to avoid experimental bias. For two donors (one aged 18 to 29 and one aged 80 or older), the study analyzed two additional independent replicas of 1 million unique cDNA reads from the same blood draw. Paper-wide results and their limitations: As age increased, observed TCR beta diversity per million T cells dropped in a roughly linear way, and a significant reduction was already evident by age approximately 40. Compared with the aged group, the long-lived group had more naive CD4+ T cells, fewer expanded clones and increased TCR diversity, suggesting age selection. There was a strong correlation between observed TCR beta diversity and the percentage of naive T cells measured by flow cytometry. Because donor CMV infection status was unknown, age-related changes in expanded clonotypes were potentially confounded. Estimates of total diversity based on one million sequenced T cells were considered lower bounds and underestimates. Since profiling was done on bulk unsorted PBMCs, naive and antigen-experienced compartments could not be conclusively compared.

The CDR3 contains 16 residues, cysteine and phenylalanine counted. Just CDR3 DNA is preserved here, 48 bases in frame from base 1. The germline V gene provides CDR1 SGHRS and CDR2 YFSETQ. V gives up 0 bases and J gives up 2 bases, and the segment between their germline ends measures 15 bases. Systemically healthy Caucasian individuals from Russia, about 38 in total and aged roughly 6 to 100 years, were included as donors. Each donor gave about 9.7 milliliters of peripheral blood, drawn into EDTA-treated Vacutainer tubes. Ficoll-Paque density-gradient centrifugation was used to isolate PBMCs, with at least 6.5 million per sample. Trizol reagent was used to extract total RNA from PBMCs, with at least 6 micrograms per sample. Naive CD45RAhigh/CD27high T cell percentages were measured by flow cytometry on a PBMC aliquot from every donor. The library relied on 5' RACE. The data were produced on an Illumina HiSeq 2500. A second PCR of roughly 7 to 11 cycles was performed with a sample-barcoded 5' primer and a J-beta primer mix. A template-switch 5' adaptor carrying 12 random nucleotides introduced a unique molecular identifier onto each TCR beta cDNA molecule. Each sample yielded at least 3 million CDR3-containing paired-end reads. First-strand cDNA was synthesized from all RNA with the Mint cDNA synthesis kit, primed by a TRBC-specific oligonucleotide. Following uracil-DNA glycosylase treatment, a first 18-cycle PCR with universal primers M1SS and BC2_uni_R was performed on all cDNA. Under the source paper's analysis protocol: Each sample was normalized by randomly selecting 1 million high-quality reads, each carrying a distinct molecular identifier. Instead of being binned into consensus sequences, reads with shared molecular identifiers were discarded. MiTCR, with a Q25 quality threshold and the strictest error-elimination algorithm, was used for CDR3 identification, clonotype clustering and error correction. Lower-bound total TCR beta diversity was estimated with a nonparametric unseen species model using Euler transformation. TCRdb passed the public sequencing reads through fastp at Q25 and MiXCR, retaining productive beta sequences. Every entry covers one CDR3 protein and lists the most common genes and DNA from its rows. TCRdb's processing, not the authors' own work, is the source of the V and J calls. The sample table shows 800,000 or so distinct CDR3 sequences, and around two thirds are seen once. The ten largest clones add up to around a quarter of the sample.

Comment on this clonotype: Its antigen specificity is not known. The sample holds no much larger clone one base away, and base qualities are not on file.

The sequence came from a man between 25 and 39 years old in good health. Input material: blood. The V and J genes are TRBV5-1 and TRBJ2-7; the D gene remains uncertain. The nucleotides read TGCGCCAGCAGCTTGGATTGGGTTACCGGCACCTACGAGCAGTACTTC. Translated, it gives CASSLDWVTGTYEQYF.